This note documents a single T cell receptor beta chain sequence. Its cognate antigen is unknown. The data originate from a study of shared clonotypes between healthy human individuals. Repertoires were generated with immunoSEQ multiplex PCR, while TCRdb's copy carries only in-frame clones and drops some. The table lists around 1.9 million clones, 85% to 95% of them singletons. CD45RO negativity and positive selection for CCR7 defined naive CD8 cells, a population that excluded terminally differentiated effector memory CD45RA+ cells. Each of the donors was a healthy adult who was HIV-negative and had not had a recent acute infection or vaccination. General study findings and limits: The study's rarefaction showed incomplete sorted-subset sequencing despite large depth.

The sequenced sample consisted of naive CD8+ T cells from PBMCs. The sequence came from a young man in good health. Some clones in this sample may be carry-over from other donors' samples.

The CDR3 region is CASSPSGGARGYTF. The DNA of the CDR3 is TGCGCCAGCAGCCCCTCGGGGGGGGCACGGGGCTACACCTTC. The chain is built from TRBV4-3 and TRBJ1-2; D perhaps matches TRBD1 (6 bases). Germline V CDR1 and CDR2: LGHNA, YSLEER. Between the trimmed V and J ends, which lost 4 bases and 8 bases, there was a span of 17 bases. This CDR3 is built from 14 residues.